These T cell receptor beta chains were read from a single sample in a study of T cells after yellow fever vaccination. TCRdb analysed the 5' RACE reads with MiXCR anew, one entry per CDR3 protein. Of fewer than 350,000 distinct CDR3 sequences in the sample, approximately 3.9% were seen once. The sequences come from PBMCs, collected on the day of the yellow fever booster vaccination. The receptors shown here come from a man younger than 35 who received the YFV17D yellow fever vaccine. The CDR3 runs from the conserved cysteine through the conserved F or W. The D gene is left open where the match is weak. Clone size appears in some rows only: once, few, many, or a class for an expanded clone.

abundance,v_gene,j_gene,d_gene,CDR3aa,CDR3nt
many,TRBV5-6,TRBJ2-5,-,CASSLLEETQYF,TGTGCCAGCAGCTTGTTAGAAGAGACCCAGTACTTC
few,TRBV11-3,TRBJ1-5,-,CASSSEVGGQPQHF,TGTGCCAGCAGCTCAGAGGTGGGAGGGCAGCCCCAGCATTTT
-,TRBV6-4,TRBJ2-1,-,CASSGIPGNEQFF,TGTGCCAGCAGTGGGATCCCAGGTAATGAGCAGTTCTTC
many,TRBV4-1,TRBJ1-2,-,CASSRPRDAGDGYTF,TGCGCCAGCAGCCGGCCACGGGACGCCGGGGATGGCTACACCTTC
many,TRBV5-5,TRBJ2-7,TRBD2,CASSLTPTSATYEQYF,TGTGCCAGCAGTCTAACCCCCACTAGCGCGACCTACGAGCAGTACTTC
few,TRBV20-1,TRBJ2-3,-,CSGYRGDGFDTQYF,TGCAGCGGTTACCGAGGGGACGGCTTCGATACGCAGTATTTT
few,TRBV9,TRBJ1-6,TRBD1,CASSHRGDSPLHF,TGTGCCAGCAGCCACAGGGGGGATTCACCCCTCCACTTT
many,TRBV4-3,TRBJ1-2,TRBD1,CASSQGTGVGGYTF,TGCGCCAGCAGCCAAGGGACAGGGGTTGGTGGCTACACCTTC
many,TRBV27,TRBJ2-7,TRBD1,CASSLPLTGNHEQYF,TGTGCCAGCAGTTTACCCTTGACAGGGAATCACGAGCAGTACTTC
-,TRBV4-3,TRBJ1-1,TRBD1,CASSPYTGGGWEAFF,TGCGCCAGCAGCCCATATACAGGGGGAGGTTGGGAAGCTTTCTTT
few,TRBV2,TRBJ1-5,-,CASSEEAGPPPQHF,TGTGCCAGCAGTGAAGAGGCGGGGCCCCCGCCCCAGCATTTT
many,TRBV11-2,TRBJ2-4,-,CASSSTGLLAKNIQYF,TGTGCCAGCAGCTCGACAGGCCTACTAGCCAAAAACATTCAGTACTTC
few,TRBV6-6,TRBJ1-5,-,CASSLQDSNQPQHF,TGTGCCAGCAGTTTACAGGATAGCAATCAGCCCCAGCATTTT
-,TRBV6-5,TRBJ1-5,-,CASSLGPYTDTQHF,TGTGCCAGCAGTCTGGGGCCATACACAGATACGCAGCATTTT
many,TRBV6-1,TRBJ1-6,-,CASSEGGLGIPLHF,TGTGCCAGCAGTGAAGGAGGCCTTGGGATACCCCTCCACTTT
few,TRBV5-6,TRBJ1-4,-,CASSRETGLLPTNEKLFF,TGTGCCAGCAGCCGGGAGACAGGCCTCCTCCCAACTAATGAAAAACTGTTTTTT
-,TRBV11-2,TRBJ2-1,TRBD2,CASSLRRGGSYNEQFF,TGTGCCAGCAGCTTACGGCGGGGGGGCTCCTACAATGAGCAGTTCTTC
many,TRBV7-6,TRBJ2-5,TRBD2,CASRWDSGGQETQYF,TGTGCCAGCAGATGGGATTCGGGGGGGCAAGAGACCCAGTACTTC
many,TRBV29-1,TRBJ2-1,-,CSVEPNLIYNEQFF,TGCAGCGTAGAACCAAACCTTATTTACAATGAGCAGTTCTTC
few,TRBV4-3,TRBJ2-1,-,CASSQDAGWNEQFF,TGCGCCAGCAGCCAAGATGCAGGGTGGAATGAGCAGTTCTTC
many,TRBV12-3/TRBV12-4,TRBJ1-1,-,CASSLGSGRSTEAFF,TGTGCCAGCAGTTTAGGGTCGGGGAGAAGCACTGAAGCTTTCTTT
many,TRBV5-5,TRBJ1-2,-,CASSDDGYSDQIYGYTF,TGTGCCAGCAGCGACGACGGTTATTCCGACCAAATATATGGCTACACCTTC
many,TRBV7-2,TRBJ1-1,TRBD1,CASSSDREDEAFF,TGTGCCAGCAGCTCCGACAGGGAGGATGAAGCTTTCTTT
few,TRBV24-1,TRBJ1-5,-,CATSDGDQPQHF,TGTGCCACCAGTGATGGGGATCAGCCCCAGCATTTT
many,TRBV4-3,TRBJ2-4,TRBD1,CASSQASGGIYIQYF,TGCGCCAGCAGCCAAGCATCAGGGGGCATATACATTCAGTACTTC
many,TRBV7-9,TRBJ2-1,TRBD2,CASSLRSGGDYNEQFF,TGTGCCAGCAGCTTAAGAAGCGGGGGGGACTACAATGAGCAGTTCTTC
-,TRBV28,TRBJ2-5,-,CATVGEKTFQETQYF,TGTGCCACCGTGGGGGAGAAAACCTTTCAAGAGACCCAGTACTTC
-,TRBV27,TRBJ1-2,-,CASGPVTGGLGGYTF,TGTGCCAGCGGCCCAGTGACAGGTGGCTTAGGAGGCTACACCTTC
many,TRBV12-3/TRBV12-4,TRBJ1-5,-,CARLSNQPQHF,TGTGCCAGACTAAGCAATCAGCCCCAGCATTTT
few,TRBV2,TRBJ2-5,-,CASSEDQGRKTQYF,TGTGCCAGCAGTGAAGACCAGGGGCGGAAGACCCAGTACTTC
many,TRBV20-1,TRBJ2-7,-,CSAWTDYEQYF,TGCAGTGCGTGGACAGACTACGAGCAGTACTTC
many,TRBV20-1,TRBJ2-1,-,CSAKGGSRGSYNEQFF,TGCAGTGCTAAAGGAGGGTCGCGCGGCTCCTACAATGAGCAGTTCTTC
many,TRBV6-5,TRBJ2-6,-,CASTTGSGANVLTF,TGTGCCAGCACCACGGGCTCTGGGGCCAACGTCCTGACTTTC
few,TRBV5-1,TRBJ2-5,-,CASSLAPRGGQETQYF,TGCGCCAGCAGCTTGGCTCCCAGGGGAGGGCAAGAGACCCAGTACTTC
many,TRBV7-6,TRBJ2-5,-,CASSLGPEQETQYF,TGTGCCAGCAGCTTAGGCCCTGAGCAAGAGACCCAGTACTTC
few,TRBV12-3/TRBV12-4,TRBJ1-6,-,CASSSVDSPLHF,TGTGCCAGCAGTTCAGTGGATTCACCCCTCCACTTT
many,TRBV7-2,TRBJ2-3,TRBD2,CASSLTGTSGRGTDTQYF,TGTGCCAGCAGCTTAACCGGGACTAGCGGCCGAGGGACAGATACGCAGTATTTT
few,TRBV7-9,TRBJ1-2,-,CASSLGPSRGYTF,TGTGCCAGCAGCTTAGGGCCCAGCAGAGGCTACACCTTC
-,TRBV4-2,TRBJ2-3,TRBD2,CASSPASGGTSRATQYF,TGTGCCAGCAGCCCGGCTAGCGGGGGGACCTCACGGGCTACGCAGTATTTT
-,TRBV28,TRBJ1-1,-,CASSLRPGAGPAVAFF,TGTGCCAGCAGTTTACGCCCGGGAGCCGGTCCTGCGGTAGCTTTCTTT
-,TRBV13,TRBJ1-2,TRBD1,CASSGTGADGYTF,TGTGCCAGCAGCGGCACAGGGGCGGATGGCTACACCTTC
few,TRBV9,TRBJ1-5,-,CASSSGGNNQPQHF,TGTGCCAGCAGCTCGGGGGGAAACAATCAGCCCCAGCATTTT
-,TRBV25-1,TRBJ2-3,-,CASSEPGADTQYF,TGTGCCAGCAGTGAGCCGGGGGCAGATACGCAGTATTTT
few,TRBV20-1,TRBJ2-2,-,CSARAPGLNTGELFF,TGCAGTGCTAGGGCTCCGGGACTCAACACCGGGGAGCTGTTTTTT
many,TRBV20-1,TRBJ1-1,-,CSAPTVDRSNTEAFF,TGCAGTGCTCCTACTGTGGACAGATCGAACACTGAAGCTTTCTTT